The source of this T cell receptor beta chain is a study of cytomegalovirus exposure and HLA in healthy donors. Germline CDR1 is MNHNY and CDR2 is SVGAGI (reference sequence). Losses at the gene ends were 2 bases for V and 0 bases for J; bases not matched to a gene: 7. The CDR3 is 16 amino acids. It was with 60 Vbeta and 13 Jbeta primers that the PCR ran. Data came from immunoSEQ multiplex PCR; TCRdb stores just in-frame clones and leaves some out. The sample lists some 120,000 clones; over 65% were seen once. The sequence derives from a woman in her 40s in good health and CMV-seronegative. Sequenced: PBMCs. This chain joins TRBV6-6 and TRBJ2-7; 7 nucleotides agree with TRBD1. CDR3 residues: CASSYPEAGGSYEQYF. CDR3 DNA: TGTGCCAGCAGTTACCCCGAGGCAGGGGGCTCCTACGAGCAGTACTTC.